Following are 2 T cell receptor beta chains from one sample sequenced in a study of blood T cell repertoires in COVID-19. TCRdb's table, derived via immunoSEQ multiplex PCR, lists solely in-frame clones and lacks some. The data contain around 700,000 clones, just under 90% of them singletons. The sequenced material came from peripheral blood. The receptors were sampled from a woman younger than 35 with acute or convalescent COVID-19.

The chain's CDR3 is CASSLGRAGQEWNSPLHF. CDR3 bases: TGCGCCAGCAGCTTGGGCCGCGCAGGGCAAGAATGGAATTCACCCCTCCACTTT. V gene TRBV5-1 combines with J gene TRBJ1-6, with D perhaps matching TRBD1 (5 bases). The CDR3 covers 18 residues. Between the trimmed V and J ends, which lost 0 bases and 7 bases, there was a span of 20 bases. Germline lookup yields CDR1 SGHRS and CDR2 YFSETQ.

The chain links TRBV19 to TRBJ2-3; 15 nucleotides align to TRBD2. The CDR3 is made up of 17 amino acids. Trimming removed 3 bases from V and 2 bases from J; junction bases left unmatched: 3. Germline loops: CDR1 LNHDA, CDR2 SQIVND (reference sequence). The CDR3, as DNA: TGTGCCAGTAGTATTGGACTAGCGGGGGGGTACACAGATACGCAGTATTTT. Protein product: CASSIGLAGGYTDTQYF. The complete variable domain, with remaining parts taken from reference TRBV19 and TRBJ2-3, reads DGGITQSPKYLFRKEGQNVTLSCEQNLNHDAMYWYRQDPGQGLRLIYYSQIVNDFQKGDIAEGYSVSREKKESFPLTVTSAQKNPTAFYLCASSIGLAGGYTDTQYFGPGTRLTVL.